Below are 14 T cell receptor beta chains sequenced from a single sample in a study of T cells expressing NK-cell markers. From the 5' RACE reads, TCRdb lists one entry per CDR3 protein and no DNA. This table lists more than 250,000 distinct CDR3 sequences. Source material: blood T cells: a sorted CD56 or NKG2C T cell subset, CD4+ or CD8+ T cells, or bulk PBMC T cells (not recorded which). The receptors shown here come from a man aged 18 to 29 in good health.

The chain combines TRBV30 with TRBJ1-1. Per the germline V gene, CDR1 is GTSNPN and CDR2 is SVGIG (reference sequence). This CDR3 spans 14 amino acids. The CDR3 is CAWTLSGGNTEAFF.

CDR3 loop: CASSVDGVQGNEQYF. This sequence joins TRBV9 and TRBJ2-7; without DNA, the TCRdb call of TRBD1 cannot be checked. The V gene's germline CDR1 is SGDLS and CDR2 YYNGEE. The CDR3 length is 15 residues.

This chain uses TRBV7-2 with TRBJ2-7; without DNA, the TCRdb call of TRBD2 cannot be checked. The germline V gene encodes CDR1 SGHTA and CDR2 FQGNSA. This CDR3 has 16 amino acids. The CDR3: CASSLLSGMSSYEQYF.

This chain uses TRBV28 with TRBJ2-1; TCRdb lists TRBD1, though no DNA is available to test this call. Germline CDR1 MDHEN, CDR2 SYDVKM. This CDR3 has 16 amino acids. The CDR3 here is CASTLEGQFSYNEQFF.

The rearrangement links TRBV3-1 to TRBJ2-1; TCRdb's D gene call, TRBD1, goes unchecked for lack of DNA. CDR1 and CDR2 (germline): LGHDT, YNNKEL (reference sequence). This CDR3 is 15 amino acids long. CDR3 protein: CASSQAGRAYNEQFF.

The rearrangement joins TRBV29-1 to TRBJ1-3; checking the TCRdb D call of TRBD1 is not possible without DNA. The CDR3 contains 13 residues. Germline assignment: CDR1 SQVTM and CDR2 ANQGSEA. The CDR3 protein is CSVRDRARNTIYF.

The gene calls are TRBV11-2 and TRBJ2-5; TCRdb picks TRBD2, but there is no DNA to check that call. The CDR3 runs to 14 residues. CDR1 is SGHAT, CDR2 FQNNGV, per germline. This CDR3 is CASSALLGVETQYF.

The chain combines TRBV3-1 with TRBJ2-7; TCRdb calls TRBD2, which cannot be checked without DNA. This CDR3 has 15 amino acids. CDR1 and CDR2 (germline): LGHDT, YNNKEL (reference sequence). The CDR3 sequence: CASSPGLLLSYEQYF.

This chain connects TRBV7-2 to TRBJ2-7. This CDR3 contains 13 residues. The germline gives CDR1 SGHTA, CDR2 FQGNSA. The CDR3 spells CASSLEPSLGQYF. The variable domain in full, with the rest retrieved from reference TRBV7-2 and TRBJ2-7, is GAGVSQSPSNKVTEKGKDVELRCDPISGHTALYWYRQSLGQGLEFLIYFQGNSAPDKSGLPSDRFSAERTGGSVSTLTIQRTQQEDSAVYLCASSLEPSLGQYFGPGTRLTVT.

J is TRBJ1-3 and V is TRBV25-1. CDR1 is MGHDK and CDR2 is SYGVNS in the germline V gene. The length of the CDR3 is 12 residues. The chain's CDR3 is CASRDTGNTIYF. The variable domain in full, completed from reference TRBV25-1 and TRBJ1-3, reads EADIYQTPRYLVIGTGKKITLECSQTMGHDKMYWYQQDPGMELHLIHYSYGVNSTEKGDLSSESTVSRIRTEHFPLTLESARPSHTSQYLCASRDTGNTIYFGEGSWLTVV.

The V call is TRBV5-1, the J call TRBJ2-3; the TRBD1 assignment by TCRdb is unverifiable without DNA. From germline, CDR1 is SGHRS and CDR2 YFSETQ. This CDR3 is 16 amino acids long. The CDR3 sequence is CASSRGTGVRADTQYF.

The chain carries TRBV27 and TRBJ2-3. Germline values: CDR1 MNHEY, CDR2 SMNVEV (reference sequence). The CDR3 is 14 amino acids. CDR3 sequence reads: CASSFGDTGDTQYF.

The J gene is TRBJ1-3, the V gene TRBV2. This CDR3 is 14 amino acids long. CDR1 and CDR2 (germline): SNHLY, FYNNEI. The CDR3 reads CASTDIASGNTIYF. Full variable domain (outside the CDR3, taken from reference TRBV2 and TRBJ1-3): EPEVTQTPSHQVTQMGQEVILRCVPISNHLYFYWYRQILGQKVEFLVSFYNNEISEKSEIFDDQFSVERPDGSNFTLKIRSTKLEDSAMYFCASTDIASGNTIYFGEGSWLTVV.

This chain uses TRBV7-9 with TRBJ2-4; TCRdb selects TRBD1, and the lack of DNA leaves this call unchecked. The CDR3 totals 16 residues. Germline V CDR1 and CDR2: SEHNR, FQNEAQ (reference sequence). This CDR3 reads CASSPQEMLAKNIQYF. Full variable domain (remainder filled in from reference TRBV7-9 and TRBJ2-4): DTGVSQNPRHKITKRGQNVTFRCDPISEHNRLYWYRQTLGQGPEFLTYFQNEAQLEKSRLLSDRFSAERPKGSFSTLEIQRTEQGDSAMYLCASSPQEMLAKNIQYFGAGTRLSVL.